Below are 27 T cell receptor beta chains sequenced from a single sample in a study of blood T cell repertoires in COVID-19. Generated by immunoSEQ multiplex PCR, the TCRdb table keeps only in-frame clones and is missing some. The table has about 260,000 clones, 85% seen once. The sample was peripheral blood. The receptors shown here come from a human donor in a cohort sampled during active COVID-19.

V and J are TRBV7-9 and TRBJ2-6; D uncertain. Per the germline V gene, CDR1 is SEHNR and CDR2 is FQNEAQ (reference sequence). Trimming shortened V by 7 bases and J by 0 bases, and 16 bases separated the two germline ends. The CDR3 spans 17 residues. The CDR3 here is CASTPYLGVSGANVLTF. The CDR3 DNA is TGTGCCAGCACCCCGTACTTAGGAGTCTCTGGGGCCAACGTCCTGACTTTC.

The chain couples TRBV30 to TRBJ1-2, with 7 bases that match TRBD1. CDR3 length: 13 residues. Germline CDR1 GTSNPN, CDR2 SVGIG (reference sequence). J was trimmed by 8 bases and V by 1 base; bases with no gene match: 7. CDR3 amino acids: CAWSATGIGGYTF. The DNA for the CDR3 is TGTGCCTGGAGTGCGACAGGGATCGGGGGCTACACCTTC.

The V gene is TRBV5-6, the J gene TRBJ2-7, with 9 bases identical to TRBD1. The V and J ends lost 0 bases and 6 bases, in that order; junction bases with no gene match: 13. This CDR3 is 17 amino acids long. Germline CDR1 SGHDT, CDR2 YYEEEE. The CDR3 DNA reads TGTGCCAGCAGCTTGGTTGTTTGGACAGGGGACGGACTCGAGCAGTACTTC. This gives the protein CASSLVVWTGDGLEQYF.

CDR3: CASSPLLAGSDTQYF. DNA for the CDR3: TGTGCCAGCTCACCGCTACTAGCGGGCTCAGATACGCAGTATTTT. The chain is built from TRBV18 and TRBJ2-3; 9 nucleotides match TRBD2. The germline gives CDR1 KGHSH, CDR2 LQKENI. The CDR3 has 15 amino acids. V trimming: 3 bases; J trimming: 4 bases; junction bases outside the gene matches: 5.

The chain carries TRBV5-6 and TRBJ1-6, with 7 nucleotides matching TRBD1. Germline trimming cut 2 bases from V and 7 bases from J; bases unmatched to any gene: 12. Germline V CDR1 and CDR2: SGHDT, YYEEEE. The CDR3 length is 17 residues. This CDR3 reads CASSFGSLDRDNSPLHF. The CDR3 nucleotides are TGTGCCAGCAGCTTTGGCTCCCTCGACAGGGACAATTCACCCCTCCACTTT.

The rearrangement links TRBV28 to TRBJ2-1; D call uncertain. Per the germline V gene, CDR1 is MDHEN and CDR2 is SYDVKM. The CDR3 sequence is 12 residues long. The V gene lost 5 bases and the J gene lost 6 bases, with 8 bases spanning the gap. The CDR3 DNA follows: TGTGCCAGCAGTCCGACTTTCAATGAGCAGTTCTTC. It encodes CASSPTFNEQFF. The complete variable domain, with remaining parts taken from reference TRBV28 and TRBJ2-1, reads DVKVTQSSRYLVKRTGEKVFLECVQDMDHENMFWYRQDPGLGLRLIYFSYDVKMKEKGDIPEGYSVSREKKERFSLILESASTNQTSMYLCASSPTFNEQFFGPGTRLTVL.

Worth noting for this clone: A junction end diverges from the germline sequence, so it may reflect a read error. This chain uses TRBV5-4 with TRBJ2-1; unclear D gene. This CDR3 spans 14 amino acids. Germline-derived CDR1 and CDR2 are SGHNT and YYREEE (reference sequence). The CDR3 spells CASGLPSSYNEQFF. The CDR3 DNA follows: TGTGCCAGCGGCTTGCCGAGCTCCTACAATGAGCAGTTCTTC.

The chain has TRBV6-5 and TRBJ1-3; no reliable D call. Deletions cut 4 bases from V and 4 bases from J, with 14 bases between. This CDR3 comprises 15 residues. Per germline, CDR1 MNHEY and CDR2 SVGAGI. The CDR3 protein is CASSFKSEAGNTIYF. In DNA, the CDR3 is TGTGCCAGCAGTTTCAAAAGCGAGGCGGGAAACACCATATATTTT.

The chain has TRBV19 and TRBJ1-3; D gene unclear. Germline loops: CDR1 LNHDA, CDR2 SQIVND (reference sequence). Deletions cut 5 bases from V and 0 bases from J, with 11 bases between. The CDR3 runs to 15 residues. The CDR3 DNA reads TGTGCCAGTAGTGAAAAAGAGAACTCTGGAAACACCATATATTTT. It yields the protein CASSEKENSGNTIYF.

CDR3 region: CASSQTGDSAFF. CDR3 sequence (DNA): TGTGCCAGCAGTCAGACAGGGGATTCGGCTTTCTTT. The V and J genes are TRBV2 and TRBJ1-1, with 8 bases matching TRBD1. J was trimmed by 11 bases and V by 5 bases; bases with no gene match: 7. The V gene's germline CDR1 is SNHLY and CDR2 FYNNEI. The CDR3 has 12 residues.

The chain links TRBV2 to TRBJ2-3; D is ambiguous. The germline V and J ends were trimmed by 11 bases and 1 base, with 19 bases remaining between them. The germline V gene has CDR1 SNHLY and CDR2 FYNNEI. The CDR3 totals 15 residues. The CDR3 DNA reads as TGTGCCGCCGGTATGACGGCCAGGCGCACAGATACGCAGTATTTT. As protein: CAAGMTARRTDTQYF.

This clone appeared a single time. The CDR3: CASSPSTGRGGYTF. The DNA for the CDR3 is TGTGCCAGCAGCCCATCGACAGGGAGAGGTGGCTACACCTTC. The chain has TRBV5-5 and TRBJ1-2, with 7 bases fitting TRBD1. This CDR3 comprises 14 residues. Germline V gene sequence: CDR1 SGHKS, CDR2 YYEKEE (reference sequence). V shed 4 bases, J shed 7 bases, and the junction held 10 bases outside the gene matches.

V gene TRBV7-9 combines with J gene TRBJ2-5; 10 bases are shared with TRBD2. Looked up from germline, CDR1 is SEHNR and CDR2 is FQNEAQ (reference sequence). V was pared by 5 bases and J by 5 bases, with 11 bases of the junction left unmatched. The CDR3 is 16 residues long. The DNA for the CDR3 is TGTGCCAGCAGCATAAACGAAGCGGGAGGGTGGGAGACCCAGTACTTC. Residues: CASSINEAGGWETQYF.

The V gene is TRBV5-1, the J gene TRBJ2-5; no reliable D call. V lost 6 bases, J lost 3 bases, and 15 bases lay in between. The CDR3 loop spans 14 amino acids. In germline, CDR1 is SGHRS, CDR2 YFSETQ. The CDR3 loop is CASKKINYKETQYF. CDR3 sequence (DNA): TGCGCCAGCAAAAAAATCAACTACAAAGAGACCCAGTACTTC.

The chain's CDR3 is CASSLGLFPGGTEAFF. Written as DNA, the CDR3 is TGCGCCAGCAGCTTGGGGCTTTTCCCAGGGGGTACTGAAGCTTTCTTT. This chain joins TRBV5-1 and TRBJ1-1; TRBD1 agrees at 7 bases. The germline V gene has CDR1 SGHRS and CDR2 YFSETQ. The CDR3 is 16 residues long. Losses at the gene ends were 0 bases for V and 5 bases for J; bases not matched to a gene: 10.

This chain links TRBV2 with TRBJ2-7, with 12 bases fitting TRBD2. Looked up from germline, CDR1 is SNHLY and CDR2 is FYNNEI. V was pared by 4 bases and J by 4 bases, with 14 bases of the junction left unmatched. CDR3 length: 18 amino acids. The CDR3 spells CASSGPRLAGVRRYEQYF. The DNA of the CDR3 is TGTGCCAGCAGTGGACCACGACTAGCGGGAGTCAGGCGGTACGAGCAGTACTTC.

V is TRBV6-6 and J is TRBJ2-7, with 7 bases matching TRBD2. The CDR3 loop spans 15 amino acids. Germline CDR1 and CDR2: MNHNY and SVGAGI (reference sequence). V shed 5 bases and J 5 bases; nucleotides not matched to a gene: 12. This chain's CDR3 is CASSVIGRESHEQYF. The CDR3 nucleotides read TGTGCCAGCAGTGTGATAGGGCGGGAGTCCCACGAGCAGTACTTC.

The chain combines TRBV5-1 with TRBJ2-3; 11 nucleotides match TRBD2. Germline CDR1 and CDR2: SGHRS and YFSETQ. V lost 0 bases and J lost 3; bases outside the gene matches: 6. This CDR3 is built from 17 residues. CDR3 nucleotides: TGCGCCAGCAGCTTGGGCCATAGCGGGAGGGGAACAGATACGCAGTATTTT. It encodes CASSLGHSGRGTDTQYF.

The rearrangement joins TRBV9 to TRBJ2-1; 8 bases fit TRBD2. V dropped 0 bases and J dropped 5; count of bases not matched to a gene: 4. This CDR3 comprises 15 residues. Germline loops: CDR1 SGDLS, CDR2 YYNGEE. CDR3 protein: CASSVAQLADNEQFF. The DNA for the CDR3 is TGTGCCAGCAGCGTAGCTCAACTAGCGGACAATGAGCAGTTCTTC.

The CDR3 here is CASSSAREYRGYTF. DNA of the CDR3: TGTGCCAGCAGCTCTGCCCGGGAGTACCGTGGCTACACCTTC. V gene TRBV11-2 combines with J gene TRBJ1-2; no reliable D call. Trimming pared 4 bases from V and 7 bases from J, leaving 16 bases between. This CDR3 is built from 14 residues. CDR1 is SGHAT, CDR2 FQNNGV, per germline.

In DNA, the CDR3 is TGTGCCAGCTCCAGACAGGTCGAGGTGGAGACCCAGTACTTC. Translating gives CASSRQVEVETQYF. The chain joins TRBV6-5 to TRBJ2-5; weak D call: TRBD1 (6 bases). This CDR3 has 14 residues. CDR1 is MNHEY and CDR2 is SVGAGI in the germline V gene. V was trimmed by 8 bases and J by 5 bases, leaving 18 bases between them.

The chain recombines TRBV7-9 with TRBJ2-1; D uncertain. V was clipped by 1 base and J by 6 bases, with 13 bases between them. The V gene's germline CDR1 is SEHNR and CDR2 FQNEAQ (reference sequence). The CDR3 contains 15 residues. This chain's CDR3 is CASSLDRRESNEQFF. CDR3 nucleotides: TGTGCCAGCAGCTTAGATCGTCGAGAAAGCAATGAGCAGTTCTTC.

This chain connects TRBV5-6 to TRBJ2-7, with 8 bases fitting TRBD1. The germline CDR1 and CDR2 sequences are SGHDT and YYEEEE. CDR3 size: 14 residues. V was clipped by 4 bases and J by 3 bases; unmatched bases: 6. The CDR3 loop reads CASSPWGQVYEQYF. The CDR3 DNA sequence: TGTGCCAGCAGCCCGTGGGGACAGGTCTACGAGCAGTACTTC.

V is TRBV5-1 and J is TRBJ2-7; D may be TRBD2 (6 bases). V was clipped by 0 bases and J by 5 bases, with 15 bases between them. This CDR3 comprises 15 residues. The germline CDR1 and CDR2 sequences are SGHRS and YFSETQ. CDR3 coding DNA: TGCGCCAGCAGCTTGGTGGGACGGGAGAGCCACGAGCAGTACTTC. Residues: CASSLVGRESHEQYF. The full variable domain, rest sourced from reference TRBV5-1 and TRBJ2-7, is KAGVTQTPRYLIKTRGQQVTLSCSPISGHRSVSWYQQTPGQGLQFLFEYFSETQRNKGNFPGRFSGRQFSNSRSEMNVSTLELGDSALYLCASSLVGRESHEQYFGPGTRLTVT.

The chain carries TRBV6-2 or TRBV6-3 and TRBJ2-7, with 9 bases identical to TRBD2. This CDR3 is 15 amino acids long. Germline V gene data show CDR1 as MNHEY and CDR2 as SVGEGT. The V and J ends lost 6 bases and 2 bases, in that order; junction bases with no gene match: 8. CDR3 bases: TGTGCCAGCAGCCCCGGGACTAGCAATACCTACGAGCAGTACTTC. It yields the protein CASSPGTSNTYEQYF.

On this clone itself: No conserved phenylalanine or tryptophan ends this CDR3, so it is likely a read error. The limits of the CDR3 on the DNA are not certain, so only TCRdb's listed CDR3 is given. V is TRBV1 and J is TRBJ1-2; TRBD1 was called by the table and not checked on the DNA. TRBV1 is a documented pseudogene. From its first to its last residue, the CDR3 has 11 amino acids. The CDR3 reads CTSSQDWAREY.

This chain links TRBV2 with TRBJ2-7, with 9 nucleotides matching TRBD1. The CDR3 contains 14 residues. Trimming removed 5 bases from V and 5 bases from J; junction bases left unmatched: 7. Germline V CDR1 and CDR2: SNHLY, FYNNEI. The CDR3 nucleotides are TGTGCCAGCAGTTCAACGGGACAGGGCGACGAGCAGTACTTC. This gives the protein CASSSTGQGDEQYF.